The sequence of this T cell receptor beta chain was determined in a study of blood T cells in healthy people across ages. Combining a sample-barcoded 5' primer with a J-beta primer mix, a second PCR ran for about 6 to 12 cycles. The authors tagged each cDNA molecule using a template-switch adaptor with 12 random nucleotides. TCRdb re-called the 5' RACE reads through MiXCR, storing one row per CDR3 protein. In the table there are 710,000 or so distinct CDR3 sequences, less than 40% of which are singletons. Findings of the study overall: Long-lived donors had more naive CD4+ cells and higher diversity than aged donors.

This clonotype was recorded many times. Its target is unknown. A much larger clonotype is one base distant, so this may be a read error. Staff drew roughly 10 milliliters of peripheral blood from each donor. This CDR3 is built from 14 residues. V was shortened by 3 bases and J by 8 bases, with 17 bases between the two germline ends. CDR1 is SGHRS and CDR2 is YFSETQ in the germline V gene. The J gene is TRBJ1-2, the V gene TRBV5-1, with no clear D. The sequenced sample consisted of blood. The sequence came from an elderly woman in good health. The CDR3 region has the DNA TGCGCCAGCAGCTGGGAGGACGGCAACGGGGGCTACACCTTC. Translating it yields CASSWEDGNGGYTF.